The 8 T cell receptor beta chains reported below all come from one sample, sequenced in a study of cytotoxic CD8 clonotypes in ibrutinib-treated CLL. Using immunoSEQ multiplex PCR, the repertoire was profiled, and TCRdb retains in-frame clones only, with some absent. Of approximately 280,000 clones listed, roughly three quarters are singletons. Sequenced here: PBMCs, sampled at disease progression, from a patient treated with ibrutinib. These receptors all stem from a human donor with chronic lymphocytic leukemia.

This rearrangement joins TRBV19 to TRBJ1-1, with a possible D match to TRBD1 (5 bases). The CDR3 consists of 14 residues. Trimming left V 4 bases short and J 0 bases short, with 9 bases between. CDR1 and CDR2 (germline): LNHDA, SQIVND (reference sequence). The CDR3 protein is CASSKQTVNTEAFF. The CDR3 nucleotides are TGTGCCAGTAGTAAACAGACAGTGAACACTGAAGCTTTCTTT. The variable domain in full, completed from reference TRBV19 and TRBJ1-1, reads DGGITQSPKYLFRKEGQNVTLSCEQNLNHDAMYWYRQDPGQGLRLIYYSQIVNDFQKGDIAEGYSVSREKKESFPLTVTSAQKNPTAFYLCASSKQTVNTEAFFGQGTRLTVV.

This clone appeared a single time. The V and J genes are TRBV6-5 and TRBJ1-4; tentatively, D is TRBD1 (5 bases). With 6 bases removed from V and 6 bases from J, the gap between germline ends came to 11 bases. Looked up from germline, CDR1 is MNHEY and CDR2 is SVGAGI. The CDR3 has 13 residues. This CDR3 is CASSYQGDEKLFF. For the CDR3, the DNA is TGTGCCAGCAGCTACCAGGGAGATGAAAAACTGTTTTTT.

The CDR3 sequence: CASSQVAGSQYNEQFF. For the CDR3, the DNA is TGCGCCAGCAGCCAAGTGGCCGGGAGTCAATACAATGAGCAGTTCTTC. V is TRBV4-3 and J is TRBJ2-1, with D possibly matching TRBD2 (6 bases). V was pared by 1 base and J by 4 bases, with 14 bases between. The length of the CDR3 is 16 residues. Germline CDR1 reads LGHNA; CDR2 reads YSLEER.

The chain recombines TRBV9 with TRBJ2-3; tentatively, D is TRBD1 (5 bases). There are 16 residues in the CDR3. Trimming removed 4 bases from V and 6 bases from J, with 21 bases in between. The germline gives CDR1 SGDLS, CDR2 YYNGEE. This CDR3 is CASSLRGGHPMDTQYF. In DNA, the CDR3 is TGTGCCAGCAGCCTTAGGGGTGGACACCCGATGGATACGCAGTATTTT.

V usage is TRBV4-1 and J usage is TRBJ1-1; tentative D call: TRBD1 (6 bases). The V gene lost 4 bases and the J gene lost 8 bases, with 11 bases spanning the gap. Germline values: CDR1 MGHRA, CDR2 YSYEKL. There are 12 residues in the CDR3. The CDR3 DNA reads TGCGCCAGCAGCCCGACAGGTGCCGAAGCTTTCTTT. As protein: CASSPTGAEAFF.

The chain uses TRBV6-5 and TRBJ1-5, with D unresolved. V dropped 0 bases and J dropped 3 bases, with 6 bases sitting between them. CDR1 is MNHEY and CDR2 is SVGAGI in the germline V gene. This CDR3 has 14 amino acids. The CDR3 region is CASSYSQVNQPQHF. The CDR3 bases are TGTGCCAGCAGTTACTCCCAGGTCAATCAGCCCCAGCATTTT.

The V and J genes are TRBV19 and TRBJ2-5; 8 bases are shared with TRBD1. CDR1 and CDR2 (germline): LNHDA, SQIVND (reference sequence). The CDR3 has 16 residues. V dropped 3 bases and J dropped 5; count of bases not matched to a gene: 11. CDR3 residues: CASSMLGGQAVETQYF. The CDR3 nucleotides are TGTGCCAGTAGTATGCTGGGGGGACAGGCTGTCGAGACCCAGTACTTC.

The chain is built from TRBV21-1 and TRBJ2-7; the table gives TRBD1 as D, unverified against the DNA. TRBV21-1 is an annotated pseudogene. This CDR3 is built from 12 residues. CDR3 amino acids: CASSRRGYEQYF. The CDR3 nucleotides read TGTGCCAGCAGCCGTAGGGGTTACGAGCAGTACTTC.